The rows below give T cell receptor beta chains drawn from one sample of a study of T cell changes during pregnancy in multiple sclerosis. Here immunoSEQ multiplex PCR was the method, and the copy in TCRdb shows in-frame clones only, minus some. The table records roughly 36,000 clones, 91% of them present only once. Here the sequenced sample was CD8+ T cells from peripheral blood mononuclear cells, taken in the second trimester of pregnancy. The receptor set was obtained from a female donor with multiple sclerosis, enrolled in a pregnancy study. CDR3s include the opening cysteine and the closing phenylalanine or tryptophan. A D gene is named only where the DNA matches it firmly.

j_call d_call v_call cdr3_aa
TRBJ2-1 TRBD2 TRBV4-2 CASSPLSGIHNEQFF
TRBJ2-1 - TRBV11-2 CASSLNLSEQFF
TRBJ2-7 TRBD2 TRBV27 CASRLAGGPSEQYF
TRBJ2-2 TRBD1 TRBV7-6 CASSLQYRGYDTGELFF
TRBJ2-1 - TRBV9 CASSVSQGSVLFF
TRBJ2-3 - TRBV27 CASSLSTGARDTQYF
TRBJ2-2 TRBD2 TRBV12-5 CASGFILAGGDTGELFF
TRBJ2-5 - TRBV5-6 CASSLEYGGRETQYF
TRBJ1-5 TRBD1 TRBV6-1 CASSRQGSDQPQHF
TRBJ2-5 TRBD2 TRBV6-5 CASKTTGGTQETQYF
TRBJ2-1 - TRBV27 CASSFLTDPYNEQFF
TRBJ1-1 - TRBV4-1 CASSQEGRSMNTEAFF
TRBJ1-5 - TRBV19 CASSISRNQPQHF
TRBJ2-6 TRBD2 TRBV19 CASSIRTGGSGGANVLTF
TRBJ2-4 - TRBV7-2 CASSLGAGQKNIQYF
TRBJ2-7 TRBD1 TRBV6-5 CASSYDRVSEQYF
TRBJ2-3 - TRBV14 CASSQVAFGGTDTQYF
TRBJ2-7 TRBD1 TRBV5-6 CASQNTGDGNYEQYF
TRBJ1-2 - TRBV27 CASSPTDGVGFLTGYTF
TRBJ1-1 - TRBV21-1 CASSKIVRETEAFF
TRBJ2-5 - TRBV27 CASNAFGQETQYF
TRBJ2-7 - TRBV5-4 CASSRGLPNEQYF
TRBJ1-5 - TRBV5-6 CASSTQGLQPQHF
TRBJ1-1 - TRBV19 CASSIYRDTEAFF
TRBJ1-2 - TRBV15 CATSTTRGVVNYGYTF
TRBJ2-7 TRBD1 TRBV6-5 CASSLGTGGDGQYF
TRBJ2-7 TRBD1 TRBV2 CASSGGTDGEQYF
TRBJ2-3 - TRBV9 CASSVVAGTDTQYF
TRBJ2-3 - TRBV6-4 CASSESGETDTQYF
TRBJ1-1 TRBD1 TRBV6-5 CASSYSGTGSSEAFF
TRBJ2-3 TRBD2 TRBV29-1 CSVEWTSRTDTQYF
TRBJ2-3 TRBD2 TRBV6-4 CASGGTSGSAGTDTQYF
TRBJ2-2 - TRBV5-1 CASSLARGELFF
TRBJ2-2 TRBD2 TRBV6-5 CASMTGGTGELFF
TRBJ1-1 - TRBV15 CATSRDQANTEAFF
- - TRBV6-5 CASSYRQGGYEQYF
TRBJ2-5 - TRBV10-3 CAISESRANTQYF
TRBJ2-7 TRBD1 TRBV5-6 CASSPGQGAPNYEQYF
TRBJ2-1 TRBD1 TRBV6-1 CASSDGTGVNEQFF
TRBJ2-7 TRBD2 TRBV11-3 CASSPAGGGTYEQYF
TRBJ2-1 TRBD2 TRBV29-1 CSVGGGLGIF
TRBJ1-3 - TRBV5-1 CASSLGVYGGSGNTIYF